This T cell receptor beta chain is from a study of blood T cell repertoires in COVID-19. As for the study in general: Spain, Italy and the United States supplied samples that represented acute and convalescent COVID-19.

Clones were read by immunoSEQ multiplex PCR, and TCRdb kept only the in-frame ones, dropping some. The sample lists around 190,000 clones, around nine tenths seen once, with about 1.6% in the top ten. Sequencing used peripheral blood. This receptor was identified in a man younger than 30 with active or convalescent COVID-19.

The DNA of the CDR3 is TGTGCCAGCAGCCCCTCGAGGACAGGGTCGAACACTGAAGCTTTCTTT. It specifies CASSPSRTGSNTEAFF. This chain joins TRBV4-2 and TRBJ1-1, with 8 positions matching TRBD1. There are 16 residues in the CDR3. After removal of 4 bases from V and 1 base from J, the junction contained 8 bases not matched to a gene. The germline V gene has CDR1 LGHNA and CDR2 YNFKEQ.